One TCR beta chain is described in this entry. This clonotype was detected ten times or more. Its antigen is unknown. Nothing much larger sits one base from this clone, and base qualities are not available. Between the V and J ends, shortened by 0 bases and 2 bases respectively, the junction contains 7 bases. The CDR3 sequence holds 14 residues, the cysteine and phenylalanine included. Of the read, only the CDR3 DNA is kept; its 42 bases are in frame from base 1. CDR1 and CDR2 are drawn from the germline V gene: MNHEY, SVGAGI. The data derive from a study of T cells in Graves' hyperthyroidism and ophthalmopathy (dated by TCRdb to between 2018 and 2020). With regard to the full study: Peripheral blood samples were taken at initial diagnosis, before any treatment was given. Prospective prediction of ophthalmopathy was tested in an independent validation cohort of about 19 hyperthyroidism patients and approximately 17 patients who later progressed to ophthalmopathy. After sampling, hyperthyroidism patients received methimazole starting at 30 mg daily, and ophthalmopathy patients received high-dose intravenous methylprednisolone. According to the paper, TCR Vbeta CDR3 sequencing was carried out on 135 peripheral blood samples, which came from 40 to 45 ophthalmopathy, 75 or so hyperthyroidism and some 17 progressor patients. The approximately 100 discovery patients were randomly divided into training and test sets at a 7:3 ratio. TCR V-J signatures able to tell the groups apart were searched for in a discovery cohort of 100 or so patients, of whom more than 40 had Graves' ophthalmopathy and around 57 had stable Graves' hyperthyroidism. In addition, the study compared T-cell repertoires in thyroid tissue and in blood from about 6 Graves' hyperthyroidism patients. Overall study outcomes, separate from this receptor: In validation, the model predicted progression to ophthalmopathy a median of about 6 months before onset, with approximately 68% sensitivity and 72.22% specificity. Blood samples also contained most of the expanded thyroid clonotypes (frequency above 0.001), which suggests that blood repertoires may reflect thyroid immune responses. No statistical method was used to fix the sample size in advance, and group allocation was not hidden from the investigators. Ophthalmopathy was separated from stable hyperthyroidism by a 13 V-J signature model, with approximately 90% sensitivity and 81% to 82% specificity obtained in cross-validation and 80%/75% obtained in testing.

Ophthalmopathy patients had moderately to severely active disease, with a Clinical Activity Score of 3 or more, a NOSPECS grade of 4 or more, and a disease duration of less than 3 months. Any patient with an uncontrolled infection, another autoimmune disease, pregnancy or lactation was excluded. Diagnoses were established on the basis of clinical symptoms, serum thyroxine and TRAb, thyroid ultrasound, and orbital computed tomography. PBMCs were isolated from roughly 10 ml of fresh peripheral blood by Ficoll-Paque density gradient centrifugation. Total RNA was extracted with Trizol reagent, and quality was checked on an Agilent 2100 Bioanalyzer. TCR beta CDR3 regions were amplified from RNA transcripts. The first round of RT-PCR for the TCR CDR3 was performed with the HTBI primer set and the Qiagen OneStep RT-PCR kit. Libraries were constructed in a second round of multiplex PCR, after which size selection and purification were carried out. Paired-end sequencing of the libraries was performed with 100 bp reads on an Illumina HiSeq2000. On the authors' methods: SOAPnuke was used to process the raw data, throwing out any read that contained adapters or uncalled bases, had a mean Phred below 15, or lacked an exact constant-primer or identifier match. High-quality paired reads were merged using COPE v1.2.5, and each unique nucleotide sequence was defined as a clonotype. Clonotypes were aligned to IMGT TRBV, TRBD and TRBJ reference segments using MiTCR v1.1. The analysis was restricted to V-J combinations with a frequency above 0.0001, which together covered just over 98% of the repertoires. The TCS score was defined as the ratio of F50 (clonal expansion) to E x V (chaos), calculated using BLOSUM62-based TCRdist between CDR3 peptides within each V-J. Welch's t-statistics and random forest reduced 500 to 650 V-J features to fewer than 15, which were used in a naive Bayes classifier (R e1071). In TCRdb, the public reads were trimmed at Q25 with fastp and aligned with MiXCR, with productive beta chains retained. Every distinct CDR3 protein forms one entry, paired with its most common genes and DNA. TCRdb's processing, not the study's, gives the V and J calls here. Within this sample are about 530,000 distinct CDR3 sequences, with roughly a sixth of them counted one time only. 17% of the sample is in the top ten clones.

The sequence links TRBV6-5 to TRBJ1-1; TRBD1 is a weak D gene call, 5 bases matching. Sample: blood. This TCR was sampled from a young woman with Graves' ophthalmopathy. For the CDR3, the sequence is CASSYSQGNTEAFF. Read as DNA, the sequence is TGTGCCAGCAGTTACTCGCAGGGCAACACTGAAGCTTTCTTT.